The following is a T cell receptor (beta chain) sequence with its context. What this receptor recognizes is not known. The sample holds no much larger clone one base away, and base qualities are not on file. This specimen comes from a study of response to subunit inactivated influenza vaccine (dated by TCRdb to between 2018 and 2020). With respect to the entire study: Deep quantitative profiling of the T cell receptor repertoire was used in the study to follow responses to a trivalent subunit inactivated influenza vaccine.

For this chain, trimming is 3 bases at the V end and 3 bases at the J end, and the number of junction bases without a gene match is 5. There are 15 amino acids in the CDR3, from cysteine to phenylalanine inclusive. The DNA shown is the 45-base CDR3, in frame from base 1. Sequences SGHDN (CDR1) and FVKESK (CDR2) are obtained from the germline V gene. Here is what the overall study found, with its caveats: The authors suggested that each seasonal influenza vaccination may recruit only a limited number of new T cells.

Library prep was done by RT-PCR. Instrument on record: Illumina HiSeq 2500. TCRdb itself trimmed the public reads at Q25 with fastp, ran MiXCR and retained productive beta chains. Each CDR3 protein gets just one entry, which takes the most common genes and DNA from the rows behind it. This sample is represented by 500,000 to 600,000 distinct CDR3 sequences; 12% to 15% of them were singletons. The ten top clones hold roughly 11% of the sample. The sequence was collected from a middle-aged man who received an inactivated influenza vaccine. Donor details come from another sample of the same person, matched by shared clones. The source was PBMCs from blood, collected about 12 days after vaccination. This receptor chain uses TRBV14 and TRBJ2-7, with 10 bases in between that match TRBD2. The DNA reads TGTGCCAGCAGCCACCCCCCTAGCGGGAGCTACGAGCAGTACTTC. This is translated as CASSHPPSGSYEQYF.